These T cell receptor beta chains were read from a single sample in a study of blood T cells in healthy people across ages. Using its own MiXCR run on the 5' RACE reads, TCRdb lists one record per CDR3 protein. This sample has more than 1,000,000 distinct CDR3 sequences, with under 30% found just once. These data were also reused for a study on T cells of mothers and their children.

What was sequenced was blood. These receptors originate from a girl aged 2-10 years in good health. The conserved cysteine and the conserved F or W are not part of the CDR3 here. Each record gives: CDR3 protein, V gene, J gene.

cdr3_aa: ASSLGLGPDTQY; v_call: TRBV5-1; j_call: TRBJ2-3
cdr3_aa: SAWGTVRNEQF; v_call: TRBV29-1; j_call: TRBJ2-1
cdr3_aa: ASSSEGREADGYT; v_call: TRBV5-1; j_call: TRBJ1-2
cdr3_aa: ASSLDEGRMDYNEQF; v_call: TRBV5-1; j_call: TRBJ2-1
cdr3_aa: ASSLDLLFQEFYGYT; v_call: TRBV12-3/TRBV12-4; j_call: TRBJ1-2
cdr3_aa: ASSDTRGHASYEQY; v_call: TRBV6-1; j_call: TRBJ2-7
cdr3_aa: ASSVGTGARETQY; v_call: TRBV6-1; j_call: TRBJ2-5
cdr3_aa: SVGLAAYGYT; v_call: TRBV29-1; j_call: TRBJ1-2
cdr3_aa: ASSPDKLLSGVQY; v_call: TRBV12-3/TRBV12-4; j_call: TRBJ2-4
cdr3_aa: ASRHPLVREQY; v_call: TRBV28; j_call: TRBJ2-7
cdr3_aa: ASSLVGTNDNEQF; v_call: TRBV7-2; j_call: NA
cdr3_aa: ASSGGTDEKLF; v_call: TRBV9; j_call: TRBJ1-4
cdr3_aa: ASIQGGTEAF; v_call: TRBV6-6; j_call: TRBJ1-1
cdr3_aa: AISESPGTTNTEAF; v_call: TRBV10-3; j_call: TRBJ1-1
cdr3_aa: ASSLIAGETQY; v_call: TRBV28; j_call: TRBJ2-5
cdr3_aa: ASRDRDTDTQY; v_call: TRBV5-1; j_call: TRBJ2-3
cdr3_aa: ASSEDLGGGREQY; v_call: TRBV6-1; j_call: TRBJ2-7
cdr3_aa: ASSLRHGSSSEPQH; v_call: TRBV28; j_call: TRBJ1-5
cdr3_aa: ASGLGTGGQPQH; v_call: TRBV12-5; j_call: TRBJ1-5
cdr3_aa: SAPIAGETQY; v_call: TRBV20-1; j_call: TRBJ2-5
cdr3_aa: ASSRVSNQPQH; v_call: TRBV7-2; j_call: TRBJ1-5
cdr3_aa: AGPRGGAGELF; v_call: TRBV7-9; j_call: TRBJ2-2
cdr3_aa: ASSSTRTGEAGYT; v_call: TRBV7-2; j_call: TRBJ1-2
cdr3_aa: SVGEVGEQY; v_call: TRBV29-1; j_call: TRBJ2-7
cdr3_aa: AISVGSLYEQY; v_call: TRBV10-3; j_call: NA
cdr3_aa: SPAEADTQY; v_call: TRBV29-1; j_call: TRBJ2-3
cdr3_aa: ASGTYEAAAEAF; v_call: TRBV5-1; j_call: TRBJ1-1
cdr3_aa: ASSLNRRGTSGGTNNEQF; v_call: TRBV11-2; j_call: TRBJ2-1
cdr3_aa: ASLRDREFYGYT; v_call: TRBV2; j_call: TRBJ1-2
cdr3_aa: ASKLQTGGETQY; v_call: TRBV12-3/TRBV12-4; j_call: TRBJ2-5
cdr3_aa: SVEEGTSEETQY; v_call: TRBV29-1; j_call: TRBJ2-5
cdr3_aa: ASKRLGRDSQETQY; v_call: TRBV6-1; j_call: TRBJ2-5
cdr3_aa: ASSLDRGDLYGYT; v_call: TRBV12-3/TRBV12-4; j_call: TRBJ1-2
cdr3_aa: SVVYPDSYGQY; v_call: TRBV29-1; j_call: TRBJ2-7
cdr3_aa: ASSHTGGKNGYT; v_call: TRBV4-3; j_call: TRBJ1-2
cdr3_aa: ASSFDPGGEAF; v_call: TRBV5-5; j_call: TRBJ1-1
cdr3_aa: SASGETGNTIY; v_call: TRBV20-1; j_call: TRBJ1-3
cdr3_aa: ASSTGQGALAGSTYEQY; v_call: TRBV11-2; j_call: TRBJ2-7
cdr3_aa: ASSSRQAVNEKLF; v_call: TRBV7-9; j_call: TRBJ1-4